This TCR beta chain was profiled in a study of T cell responses to AZD1222 COVID-19 vaccine. Remarks on this clone: The target antigen is unknown.

Here immunoSEQ multiplex PCR was the method, and the copy in TCRdb shows in-frame clones only, minus some. This repertoire shows some 95,000 clones, over 85% found once; its top ten account for 2.8%. Study results and limitations: A reported finding is that nearly half of spike-specific TCRs target unmutated variant regions. Repertoires were obtained solely post-peak T cell response. Among AZD1222 vaccinees, only five or six were seropositive at baseline.

In germline, CDR1 is MNHEY, CDR2 SMNVEV (reference sequence). The CDR3 has 14 residues. The ends lost 3 bases at V and 7 bases at J; junction bases unmatched: 5. The TCR originated in an adult in good health. The specimen was peripheral blood, collected on day 0 of MenACWY control vaccination. This sequence joins TRBV27 and TRBJ2-1, with 8 nucleotides matching TRBD2. CDR3 loop: CASSLNGGANEQFF. As DNA, the CDR3 is TGTGCCAGCAGTTTGAACGGGGGGGCAAATGAGCAGTTCTTC.